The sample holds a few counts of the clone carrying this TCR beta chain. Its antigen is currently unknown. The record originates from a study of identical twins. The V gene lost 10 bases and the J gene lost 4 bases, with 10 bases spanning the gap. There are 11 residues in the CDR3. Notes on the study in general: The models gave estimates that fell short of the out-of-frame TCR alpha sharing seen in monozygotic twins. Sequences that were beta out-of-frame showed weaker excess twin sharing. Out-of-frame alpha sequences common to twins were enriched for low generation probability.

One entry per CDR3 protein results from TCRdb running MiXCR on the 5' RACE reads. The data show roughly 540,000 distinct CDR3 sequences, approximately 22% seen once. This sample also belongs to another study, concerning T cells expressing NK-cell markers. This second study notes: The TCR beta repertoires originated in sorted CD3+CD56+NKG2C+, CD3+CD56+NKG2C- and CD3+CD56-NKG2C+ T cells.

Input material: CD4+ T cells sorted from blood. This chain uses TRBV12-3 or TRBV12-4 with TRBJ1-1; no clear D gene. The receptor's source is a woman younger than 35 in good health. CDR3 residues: CATAGGTEAFF. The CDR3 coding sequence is TGTGCCACCGCGGGAGGCACTGAAGCTTTCTTT.